The 5 T cell receptor beta chains given below trace back to one sample, sequenced in a study of blood T cell repertoires in COVID-19. Assay: immunoSEQ multiplex PCR; the TCRdb copy retains only in-frame clones and omits some. The sample contains some 270,000 clones, 75% to 90% of which appear only once. The sequenced sample was PBMCs or T cells enriched from blood (not recorded which). The receptor set was obtained from a woman in her twenties or thirties who had recovered from COVID-19.

V gene TRBV9 combines with J gene TRBJ2-1; TRBD1 might be the D (6 bases). The ends were cut back, 2 bases at V and 8 bases at J, with 14 bases in the middle. This CDR3 is 14 amino acids long. Germline-derived CDR1 and CDR2 are SGDLS and YYNGEE. CDR3 in DNA: TGTGCCAGCAGCGTCGGGACACTAGGCGATGAGCAGTTCTTC. Its translation: CASSVGTLGDEQFF.

This sequence joins TRBV7-8 and TRBJ2-6; the D gene is possibly TRBD2 (6 bases). This CDR3 spans 16 amino acids. The germline CDR1 and CDR2 sequences are SGHVS and FQNEAQ. V shed 2 bases and J shed 1 base, with 9 bases lying between them. For the CDR3, the DNA is TGTGCCAGCAGCTTATGGAGGGCTTCTGGGGCCAACGTCCTGACTTTC. This encodes CASSLWRASGANVLTF.

This clone turned up a few times. V and J are TRBV11-2 and TRBJ2-7, with 8 bases fitting TRBD1. The V gene end was trimmed by 6 bases and the J gene end by 6 bases; junction bases not matched to a gene: 10. The CDR3 covers 14 residues. Germline CDR1 and CDR2: SGHAT and FQNNGV. In DNA form, the CDR3 reads TGTGCCAGCAGGGAGACAGGGGACGGAGGCGAGCAGTACTTC. Protein: CASRETGDGGEQYF.

The count of this clone is one. Other DNA sequences of this sample code for an identical CDR3. This rearrangement joins TRBV7-9 to TRBJ1-1; 7 nucleotides agree with TRBD1. Germline assignment: CDR1 SEHNR and CDR2 FQNEAQ (reference sequence). The CDR3 is 13 residues long. V was clipped by 6 bases and J by 4 bases; unmatched bases: 5. As DNA, the CDR3 is TGTGCCAGCAGTCTTCAGGGGGGCACTGAAGCTTTCTTT. Protein product: CASSLQGGTEAFF.

J is TRBJ1-1 and V is TRBV6-5; D call uncertain. CDR1 is MNHEY and CDR2 is SVGAGI in the germline V gene. Trimming cost V 7 bases and J 1 base, with 13 bases left between them. The CDR3 sequence is 14 residues long. The CDR3, as DNA: TGTGCCAGCAACTTCCTCGACAAGAACACTGAAGCTTTCTTT. Encoded protein: CASNFLDKNTEAFF.